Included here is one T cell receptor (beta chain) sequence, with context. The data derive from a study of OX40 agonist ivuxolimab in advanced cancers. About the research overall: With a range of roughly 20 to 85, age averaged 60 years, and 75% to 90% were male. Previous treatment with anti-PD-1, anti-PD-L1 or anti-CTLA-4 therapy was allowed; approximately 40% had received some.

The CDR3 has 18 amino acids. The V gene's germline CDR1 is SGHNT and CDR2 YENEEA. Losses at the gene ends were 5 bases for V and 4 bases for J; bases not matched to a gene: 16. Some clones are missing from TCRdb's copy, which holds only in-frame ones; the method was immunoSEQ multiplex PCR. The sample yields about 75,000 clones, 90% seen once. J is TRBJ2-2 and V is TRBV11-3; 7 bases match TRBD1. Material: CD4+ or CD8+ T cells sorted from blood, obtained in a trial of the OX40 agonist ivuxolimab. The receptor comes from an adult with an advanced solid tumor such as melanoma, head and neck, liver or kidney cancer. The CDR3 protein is CASSPGGQDPVGTGELFF. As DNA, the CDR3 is TGTGCCAGCAGCCCTGGAGGACAGGACCCGGTTGGCACCGGGGAGCTGTTTTTT.